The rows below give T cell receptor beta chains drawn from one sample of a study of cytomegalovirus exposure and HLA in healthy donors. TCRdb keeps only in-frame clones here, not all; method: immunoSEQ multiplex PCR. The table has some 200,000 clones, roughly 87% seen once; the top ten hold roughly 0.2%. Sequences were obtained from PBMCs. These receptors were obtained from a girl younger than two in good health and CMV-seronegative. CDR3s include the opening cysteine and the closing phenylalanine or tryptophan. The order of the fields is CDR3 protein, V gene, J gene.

CDR3 protein: CASSLRPGTGTTEAFF
V gene: TRBV7-2
J gene: TRBJ1-1

CDR3 protein: CASSIARSGANVLTF
V gene: TRBV21-1
J gene: TRBJ2-6

CDR3 protein: CTSSQGRLDPMIKQFF
V gene: TRBV1
J gene: TRBJ2-1

CDR3 protein: CASKGLAAQGGELFF
V gene: TRBV6-5
J gene: TRBJ2-2

CDR3 protein: CASSDGTYNEQFF
V gene: TRBV9
J gene: TRBJ2-1

CDR3 protein: CASSKGSYRGQNYGYTF
V gene: TRBV5-1
J gene: TRBJ1-2

CDR3 protein: CASSRSSGSGNEQYF
V gene: TRBV5-1
J gene: TRBJ2-7

CDR3 protein: CASSYFTGVSEETQYF
V gene: TRBV6-6
J gene: TRBJ2-5

CDR3 protein: CASSFGQGKQAFF
V gene: TRBV27
J gene: TRBJ1-1

CDR3 protein: CSVIKGQGRSFSNQPQHF
V gene: TRBV29-1
J gene: TRBJ1-5

CDR3 protein: CSSSLRDRENQPQHF
V gene: TRBV7-9
J gene: TRBJ1-5

CDR3 protein: CSVVPGLAGVETQYF
V gene: TRBV29-1
J gene: TRBJ2-5

CDR3 protein: CASSLLSGGQETQYF
V gene: TRBV7-7
J gene: TRBJ2-5

CDR3 protein: CSVVWQGVAYEQYF
V gene: TRBV29-1
J gene: TRBJ2-7

CDR3 protein: CASVAGGRGEQYF
V gene: TRBV6-5
J gene: TRBJ2-7

CDR3 protein: CASTSGGSVDTQYF
V gene: TRBV19
J gene: TRBJ2-3

CDR3 protein: CASSLLAGGLYEQYF
V gene: TRBV5-4
J gene: TRBJ2-7

CDR3 protein: CASSLRGNYGYTF
V gene: TRBV11-1
J gene: TRBJ1-2

CDR3 protein: CASSTLSGVAGGPGNEQYF
V gene: TRBV19
J gene: NA

CDR3 protein: CAGRRDSTDTQYF
V gene: TRBV5-1
J gene: TRBJ2-3

CDR3 protein: CASSVRGGLSTDTQYF
V gene: TRBV9
J gene: TRBJ2-3

CDR3 protein: CASSLAVSDYPPYNEQFF
V gene: TRBV7-6
J gene: TRBJ2-1

CDR3 protein: CSVRYMTSGGELFF
V gene: TRBV29-1
J gene: TRBJ2-2

CDR3 protein: CASSQEIRRGWDEQYF
V gene: TRBV4-3
J gene: TRBJ2-7

CDR3 protein: CASLPGASSGANVLTF
V gene: TRBV5-1
J gene: TRBJ2-6

CDR3 protein: CASSSAGGRTYEQYF
V gene: TRBV19
J gene: TRBJ2-7

CDR3 protein: CASSPRGTGNTIYF
V gene: TRBV5-4
J gene: TRBJ1-3